This T cell receptor beta chain was captured by sequencing in a study of blood T cell repertoires in COVID-19. Turning to the study itself: Researchers got acute and convalescent COVID-19 samples from the United States, Italy and Spain. T cells, B-cell-depleted T cells, or PBMCs provided the cDNA or gDNA that served as material.

The germline CDR1 and CDR2 sequences are SGHAT and FQNNGV. V dropped 5 bases and J dropped 3; count of bases not matched to a gene: 6. The CDR3 contains 14 residues. Original handling: It was from reference gene primer amplification that nucleated cell counts were estimated. Assay: immunoSEQ multiplex PCR; the TCRdb copy retains only in-frame clones and omits some. V and J calls and clone size are those listed in that table; D and trimming were worked out from the DNA. Here the sample spans about 44,000 clones, roughly 84% being singletons. The chain employs TRBV11-2 and TRBJ2-5, with 7 bases fitting TRBD2. The sample taken for sequencing was peripheral blood. This receptor was taken from a woman in her 70s with acute or convalescent COVID-19. This CDR3 reads CASSPPGTKETQYF. The CDR3 DNA reads as TGTGCCAGCAGCCCCCCCGGGACTAAAGAGACCCAGTACTTC.